These T cell receptor beta chains were read from a single sample in a study of blood T cell repertoires in COVID-19. Assay used: immunoSEQ multiplex PCR; TCRdb lists only in-frame clones, some missing. The data contain some 60,000 clones, over 70% of them singletons. Sequencing used peripheral blood. These receptors all come from a woman between 45 and 65 years old with active or convalescent COVID-19. The CDR3 runs from the conserved cysteine through the conserved F or W. D genes are given only for firm matches. The size field is filled for only some rows; it gives once, few, many or a size class.

D gene	V gene	J gene	CDR3 length	clone size	CDR3 protein	CDR3 DNA
TRBD2	TRBV5-1	TRBJ2-7	15	once	CASSPGLAGIHEQYF	TGCGCCAGCAGCCCGGGACTAGCGGGAATTCACGAGCAGTACTTC
.	TRBV19	TRBJ1-5	16	few	CASSSSGTTGNQPQHF	TGTGCCAGTAGTTCGTCCGGGACAACCGGCAATCAGCCCCAGCATTTT
TRBD2	TRBV4-2	TRBJ2-3	16	.	CASSQDDPGGTDTQYF	TGTGCCAGCAGCCAAGACGATCCGGGAGGTACAGATACGCAGTATTTT
.	TRBV5-4	TRBJ2-3	14	.	CASSPSHNTDTQYF	TGTGCCAGCAGCCCAAGCCATAACACAGATACGCAGTATTTT
TRBD2	TRBV5-8	TRBJ2-7	19	.	CASSYLGLAGRFSSYEQYF	TGTGCCAGCAGCTATCTTGGACTAGCGGGCCGCTTCTCCTCCTACGAGCAGTACTTC
TRBD1	TRBV6-5	TRBJ1-5	14	.	CASSPTGNNQPQHF	TGTGCCAGCAGCCCGACAGGGAACAATCAGCCCCAGCATTTT
TRBD2	TRBV10-3	TRBJ2-3	15	.	CAISAPGLAEDTQYF	TGTGCCATCAGTGCCCCAGGACTAGCAGAAGATACGCAGTATTTT
.	TRBV20-1	TRBJ2-6	13	.	CSASLPVRNVLTF	TGCAGTGCTAGTCTTCCCGTCCGCAACGTCCTGACTTTC
.	TRBV10-2	TRBJ2-7	14	.	CASRLGGSRDEQYF	TGCGCCAGCAGACTCGGGGGTTCCCGAGACGAGCAGTACTTC
TRBD2	TRBV11-3	TRBJ2-1	16	.	CASSLDPSGGYNEQFF	TGTGCCAGCAGCTTAGATCCTAGCGGGGGATACAATGAGCAGTTCTTC
TRBD1	TRBV5-6	TRBJ1-5	15	.	CASSFQGQGLRPQHF	TGTGCCAGCAGCTTTCAAGGACAGGGGCTTCGCCCCCAGCATTTT
.	TRBV28	TRBJ1-2	13	.	CATLGPEGYGYTF	TGTGCCACCCTCGGCCCGGAGGGCTATGGCTACACCTTC
TRBD1	TRBV6-5	TRBJ1-6	16	.	CASSYLLTGRNSPLHF	TGTGCCAGCAGTTATCTCTTGACAGGGAGGAACTCACCCCTCCACTTT
.	TRBV6-5	TRBJ1-5	15	.	CARKGSGKVNQPQHF	TGTGCCAGGAAGGGTTCGGGGAAGGTCAATCAGCCCCAGCATTTT
.	TRBV30	TRBJ2-1	11	once	CAMGKRDEQFF	TGTGCCATGGGGAAGAGGGATGAGCAGTTCTTC